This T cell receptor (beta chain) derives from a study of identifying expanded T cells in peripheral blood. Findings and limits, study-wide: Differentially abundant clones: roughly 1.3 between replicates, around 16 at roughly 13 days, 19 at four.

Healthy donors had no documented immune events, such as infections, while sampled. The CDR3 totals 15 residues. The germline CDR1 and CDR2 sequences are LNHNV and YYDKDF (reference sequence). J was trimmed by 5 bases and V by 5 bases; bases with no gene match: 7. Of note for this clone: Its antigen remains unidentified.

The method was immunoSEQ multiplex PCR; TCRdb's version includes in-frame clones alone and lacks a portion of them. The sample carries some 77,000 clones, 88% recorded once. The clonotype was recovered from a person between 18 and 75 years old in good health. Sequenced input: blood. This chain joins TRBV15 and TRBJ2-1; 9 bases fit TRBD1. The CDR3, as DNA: TGTGCCACCAGCGGAGGAGGGACAGGGAACAATGAGCAGTTCTTC. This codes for CATSGGGTGNNEQFF.